The 30 T cell receptor beta chains in this list originate from one sample, sequenced in a study of T cells expressing NK-cell markers. TCRdb reprocessed the 5' RACE reads and reports one entry per CDR3 protein, with no DNA. This sample's table reports 550,000 to 600,000 distinct CDR3 sequences. The sample was blood T cells: a sorted CD56 or NKG2C T cell subset, CD4+ or CD8+ T cells, or bulk PBMC T cells (not recorded which). These receptors were obtained from a man aged 18-30 years in good health.

This chain joins TRBV24-1 and TRBJ2-1; TCRdb outputs TRBD2, but without DNA this stays unchecked. The CDR3 is 18 residues long. Germline V gene lookup returns CDR1 KGHDR and CDR2 SFDVKD. This CDR3 is CATSDRTSGGSSYNEQFF.

V and J are TRBV4-2 and TRBJ2-5; TCRdb proposes TRBD2, but this gene call is untestable without DNA. Germline V lookup: CDR1 LGHNA, CDR2 YNFKEQ. CDR3 size: 16 residues. CDR3 residues: CASSPGAGVRDETQYF.

This chain connects TRBV20-1 to TRBJ1-6; no DNA is available, so the TRBD1 call from TCRdb remains unchecked. The CDR3 is 15 amino acids. Germline V CDR1 and CDR2: DFQATT, SNEGSKA (reference sequence). Here the CDR3 reads CSAPEAGSYNSPLHF.

This chain joins TRBV4-1 and TRBJ1-2; the TRBD1 assignment by TCRdb is unverifiable without DNA. Germline CDR1 and CDR2: MGHRA and YSYEKL. This CDR3 has 16 residues. The chain's CDR3 is CASSGTGTGWNYGYTF.

The chain combines TRBV5-1 with TRBJ2-1. The CDR3 length is 13 residues. Germline-derived CDR1 and CDR2 are SGHRS and YFSETQ. This CDR3 reads CASSSGTAIEQFF.

This chain uses TRBV12-3 or TRBV12-4 with TRBJ2-1; the TCRdb D gene call, TRBD1, has no DNA to confirm it. The CDR3 is 12 amino acids. The CDR3 here is CASSKDAGRQFF.

This chain links TRBV6-1 with TRBJ2-7. CDR3 size: 14 residues. CDR1 and CDR2 from the germline V gene are MNHNS and SASEGT. The CDR3 reads CASSEPDRYYEQYF.

The J gene is TRBJ2-7, the V gene TRBV7-9; without DNA, the TCRdb call of TRBD2 cannot be checked. This CDR3 spans 15 amino acids. Germline-derived CDR1 and CDR2 are SEHNR and FQNEAQ (reference sequence). CDR3 loop: CASGSIAGEIYEQYF.

V is TRBV11-2 and J is TRBJ2-1; absent DNA, TCRdb's TRBD2 call cannot be checked. The CDR3 length is 17 residues. Germline CDR1 and CDR2: SGHAT and FQNNGV. CDR3 loop: CASSPFTWAASYNEQFF.

The genes are TRBV12-3 or TRBV12-4 and TRBJ2-1; TCRdb outputs TRBD2, but without DNA this stays unchecked. This CDR3 comprises 15 residues. CDR3 protein: CATSDVEGYYNEQFF.

CDR3 in amino acids: CASSLESRNTQYF. The chain employs TRBV7-8 and TRBJ2-3; TCRdb indicates TRBD2, and absent DNA this call remains unverified. This CDR3 comprises 13 residues. Germline V CDR1 and CDR2: SGHVS, FQNEAQ. The whole variable domain, filled in from reference TRBV7-8 and TRBJ2-3, reads GAGVSQSPRYKVAKRGQDVALRCDPISGHVSLFWYQQALGQGPEFLTYFQNEAQLDKSGLPSDRFFAERPEGSVSTLKIQRTQQEDSAVYLCASSLESRNTQYFGPGTRLTVL.

V is TRBV6-2 or TRBV6-3 and J is TRBJ2-1. This CDR3 comprises 16 residues. CDR1 MNHEY and CDR2 SVGEGT come from the germline V gene. This CDR3 is CASSYLRRGSYNEQFF.

V usage is TRBV20-1 and J usage is TRBJ2-5; without DNA, the TCRdb call of TRBD2 cannot be checked. Germline CDR1 and CDR2: DFQATT and SNEGSKA (reference sequence). This CDR3 spans 15 amino acids. CDR3 residues: CSASGLAGESETQYF.

The chain joins TRBV7-2 to TRBJ2-5; TCRdb names TRBD1, which stays unverified in the absence of DNA. Germline loops: CDR1 SGHTA, CDR2 FQGNSA. The CDR3 loop spans 17 amino acids. The CDR3 loop reads CASSLGLEGLPLETQYF.

The chain recombines TRBV7-8 with TRBJ2-3; checking the TCRdb D call of TRBD1 is not possible without DNA. This CDR3 is 16 amino acids long. CDR1 SGHVS and CDR2 FQNEAQ come from the germline V gene. CDR3 sequence: CASSPGAASTTDTQYF.

V is TRBV28 and J is TRBJ1-5; TCRdb reports TRBD1, a call that lacks DNA to check it against. The CDR3 sequence is 17 residues long. From germline, CDR1 is MDHEN and CDR2 SYDVKM. The CDR3 protein is CASSPRIWRDSNQPQHF.

This chain connects TRBV5-1 to TRBJ2-7; TCRdb returns TRBD1, unconfirmable since there is no DNA. This CDR3 comprises 16 residues. Germline lookup yields CDR1 SGHRS and CDR2 YFSETQ. The CDR3 spells CASSLGGVTFGGEQYF.

The V gene is TRBV12-3 or TRBV12-4, the J gene TRBJ2-5; lacking DNA, the TRBD2 call made by TCRdb goes unchecked. The CDR3 is made up of 14 amino acids. CDR3 in amino acids: CASSLGPYSETQYF.

The chain uses TRBV29-1 and TRBJ2-1. The CDR3 runs 16 residues. Germline CDR1 and CDR2: SQVTM and ANQGSEA. CDR3: CSVVFVVGDIYNEQFF.

The rearrangement joins TRBV6-1 to TRBJ2-1; lacking DNA, the TRBD1 call made by TCRdb goes unchecked. The CDR3 consists of 16 residues. CDR1 MNHNS and CDR2 SASEGT come from the germline V gene. The CDR3: CASRTRGSGGKSEQFF.

V usage is TRBV9 and J usage is TRBJ2-7; with no DNA, the TCRdb D assignment of TRBD2 cannot be verified. The CDR3 is 13 residues long. CDR1 and CDR2 (germline): SGDLS, YYNGEE. The chain's CDR3 is CASSVGGVREQYF.

V and J are TRBV27 and TRBJ1-1. CDR1 and CDR2 from the germline V gene are MNHEY and SMNVEV (reference sequence). The CDR3 has 15 amino acids. The CDR3 sequence: CASIHDPGSNTEAFF.

The chain is built from TRBV29-1 and TRBJ2-1. Germline values: CDR1 SQVTM, CDR2 ANQGSEA. The CDR3 length is 11 residues. The CDR3 reads CSVEHGNEQFF.

J is TRBJ2-6 and V is TRBV18; there is no DNA to check the TCRdb D call of TRBD1. The CDR3 has 17 amino acids. Germline V lookup: CDR1 KGHSH, CDR2 LQKENI. The CDR3 sequence: CASSPSRGGSGANVLTF.

The genes are TRBV4-1 and TRBJ1-1; TCRdb indicates TRBD1, and absent DNA this call remains unverified. Germline-derived CDR1 and CDR2 are MGHRA and YSYEKL. There are 13 residues in the CDR3. CDR3 in amino acids: CASSQRGGTEAFF.

V gene TRBV20-1 combines with J gene TRBJ2-1; TCRdb lists TRBD2, though no DNA is available to test this call. CDR1 is DFQATT and CDR2 is SNEGSKA in the germline V gene (reference sequence). The CDR3 covers 15 residues. The CDR3 is CSAPQGGRAGNEQFF.

The chain employs TRBV19 and TRBJ1-1; with no DNA, the TCRdb D assignment of TRBD1 cannot be verified. The CDR3 totals 16 residues. Germline-derived CDR1 and CDR2 are LNHDA and SQIVND (reference sequence). The CDR3 here is CASSIDYRSFNTEAFF.

J is TRBJ2-7 and V is TRBV7-9. Germline V gives CDR1 SEHNR, CDR2 FQNEAQ (reference sequence). The CDR3 totals 12 residues. The CDR3 here is CASSLDYYEQYF.

This chain uses TRBV25-1 with TRBJ1-1; TCRdb's D call, TRBD1, is unchecked because there is no DNA. This CDR3 region has 11 residues. In germline, CDR1 is MGHDK, CDR2 SYGVNS. CDR3 protein: CASSGPPGAFF.

The chain has TRBV11-3 and TRBJ1-2; TCRdb designates TRBD1, a call that cannot be tested without DNA. The germline V gene has CDR1 SGHNT and CDR2 YENEEA. The CDR3 contains 15 residues. The CDR3 sequence is CASSSRGGANYGYTF.